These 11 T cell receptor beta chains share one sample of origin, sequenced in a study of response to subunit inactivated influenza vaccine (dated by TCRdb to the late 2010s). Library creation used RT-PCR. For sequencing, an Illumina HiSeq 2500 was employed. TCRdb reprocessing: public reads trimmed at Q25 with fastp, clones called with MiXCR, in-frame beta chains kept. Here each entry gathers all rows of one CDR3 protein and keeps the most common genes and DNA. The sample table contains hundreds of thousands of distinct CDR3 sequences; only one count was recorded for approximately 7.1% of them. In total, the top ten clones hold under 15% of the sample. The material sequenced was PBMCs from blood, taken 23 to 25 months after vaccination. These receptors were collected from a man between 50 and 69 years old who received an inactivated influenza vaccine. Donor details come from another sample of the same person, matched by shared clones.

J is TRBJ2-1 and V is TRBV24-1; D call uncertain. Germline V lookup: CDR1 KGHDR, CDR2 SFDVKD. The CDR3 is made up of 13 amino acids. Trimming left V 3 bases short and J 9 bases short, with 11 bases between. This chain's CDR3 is CATSDQTQSEQFF. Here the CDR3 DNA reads TGTGCCACCAGTGATCAGACCCAGTCTGAGCAGTTCTTC.

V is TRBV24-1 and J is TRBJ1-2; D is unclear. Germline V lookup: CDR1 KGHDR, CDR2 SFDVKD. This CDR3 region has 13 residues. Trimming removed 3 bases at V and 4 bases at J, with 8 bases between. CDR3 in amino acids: CATSDRTVYGYTF. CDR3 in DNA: TGTGCCACCAGTGATAGGACGGTCTATGGCTACACCTTC.

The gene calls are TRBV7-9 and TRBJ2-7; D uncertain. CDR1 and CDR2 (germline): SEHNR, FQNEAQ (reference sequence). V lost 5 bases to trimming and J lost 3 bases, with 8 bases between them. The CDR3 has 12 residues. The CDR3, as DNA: TGTGCCAGCAGCAAGACAATCTACGAGCAGTACTTC. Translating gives CASSKTIYEQYF.

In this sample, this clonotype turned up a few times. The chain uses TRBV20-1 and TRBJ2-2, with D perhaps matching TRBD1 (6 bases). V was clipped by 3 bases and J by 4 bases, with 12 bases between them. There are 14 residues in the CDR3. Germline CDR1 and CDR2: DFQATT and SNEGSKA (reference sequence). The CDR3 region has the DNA TGCAGTGCTAGCCAGGGGCGAAGCACCGGGGAGCTGTTTTTT. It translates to CSASQGRSTGELFF.

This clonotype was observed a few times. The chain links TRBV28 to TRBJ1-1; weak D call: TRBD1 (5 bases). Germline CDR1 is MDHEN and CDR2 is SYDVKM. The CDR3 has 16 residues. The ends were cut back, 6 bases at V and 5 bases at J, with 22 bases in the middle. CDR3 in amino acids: CASRPRDGLSLTEAFF. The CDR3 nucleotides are TGTGCCAGCAGACCTCGGGACGGGTTGAGTTTGACTGAAGCTTTCTTT.

The CDR3 here is CSARKGGSTYEQYF. The CDR3 region has the DNA TGCAGTGCAAGAAAAGGGGGTTCAACCTACGAGCAGTACTTC. The chain uses TRBV20-1 and TRBJ2-7, with D maybe TRBD1 (6 bases). Germline V gives CDR1 DFQATT, CDR2 SNEGSKA (reference sequence). The V end was cut by 6 bases, the J end by 2 bases, with 17 bases between. This CDR3 spans 14 amino acids.

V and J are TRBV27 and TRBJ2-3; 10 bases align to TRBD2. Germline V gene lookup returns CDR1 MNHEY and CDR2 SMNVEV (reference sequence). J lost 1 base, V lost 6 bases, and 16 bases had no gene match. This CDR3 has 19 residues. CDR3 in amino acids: CASSLRTSGISRGTDTQYF. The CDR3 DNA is TGTGCCAGCAGCCTGAGGACTAGCGGAATCTCCCGGGGCACAGATACGCAGTATTTT.

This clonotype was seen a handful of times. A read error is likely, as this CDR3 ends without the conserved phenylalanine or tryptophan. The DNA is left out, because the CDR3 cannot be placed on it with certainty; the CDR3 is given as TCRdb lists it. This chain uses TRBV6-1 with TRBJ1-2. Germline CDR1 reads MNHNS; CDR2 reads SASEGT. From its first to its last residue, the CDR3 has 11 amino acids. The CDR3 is CASSEGLVGPL.

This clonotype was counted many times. The CDR3 region is CASSQREGEQFF. CDR3 coding DNA: TGTGCCAGCAGCCAGAGAGAGGGTGAGCAGTTCTTC. The gene calls are TRBV4-2 and TRBJ2-1; D might be TRBD2 (5 bases). Germline CDR1 is LGHNA and CDR2 is YNFKEQ. The CDR3 is made up of 12 amino acids. Trimming took off 3 bases at V and 9 bases at J, with 9 bases between the two ends.

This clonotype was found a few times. The DNA of the CDR3 is TGTGCCAGCAGCTTGGGGCAGGAACAGCCCCAGCATTTT. Protein product: CASSLGQEQPQHF. The rearrangement joins TRBV5-6 to TRBJ1-5; D is uncertain. Germline lookup yields CDR1 SGHDT and CDR2 YYEEEE. V was pared by 0 bases and J by 7 bases, with 8 bases between. The CDR3 is 13 amino acids.

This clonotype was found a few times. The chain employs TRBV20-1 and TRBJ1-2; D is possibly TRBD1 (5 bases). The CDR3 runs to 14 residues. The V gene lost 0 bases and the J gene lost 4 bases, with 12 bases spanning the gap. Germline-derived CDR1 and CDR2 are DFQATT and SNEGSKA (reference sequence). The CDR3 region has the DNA TGCAGTGCTAGAGACAGGGCAGCGATCTATGGCTACACCTTC. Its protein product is CSARDRAAIYGYTF.